Described below is a single T cell receptor (beta chain) sequence and its context. The source of the sample is a study of Graves' ophthalmopathy and Graves' hyperthyroidism. The TCR beta CDR3 regions underwent amplification from RNA transcripts. In the first round, RT-PCR was carried out with HTBI primers, and a multiplex PCR formed the second round. TCRdb reprocessed the multiplex PCR reads via MiXCR and lists one record per CDR3 protein. Among approximately 160,000 distinct CDR3 sequences listed, around 39% were seen once. V lost 4 bases to trimming and J lost 4 bases, with 10 bases between them. This CDR3 contains 12 residues. The germline CDR1 and CDR2 sequences are SQVTM and ANQGSEA.

The genes are TRBV29-1 and TRBJ1-2; TRBD1 might be the D (6 bases). The sample comprised peripheral blood. This TCR came from a man aged 30-40 years with Graves' ophthalmopathy. The CDR3 DNA is TGCAGCGTTGGGGCCAGGGGCTATGGCTACACCTTC. This codes for CSVGARGYGYTF.